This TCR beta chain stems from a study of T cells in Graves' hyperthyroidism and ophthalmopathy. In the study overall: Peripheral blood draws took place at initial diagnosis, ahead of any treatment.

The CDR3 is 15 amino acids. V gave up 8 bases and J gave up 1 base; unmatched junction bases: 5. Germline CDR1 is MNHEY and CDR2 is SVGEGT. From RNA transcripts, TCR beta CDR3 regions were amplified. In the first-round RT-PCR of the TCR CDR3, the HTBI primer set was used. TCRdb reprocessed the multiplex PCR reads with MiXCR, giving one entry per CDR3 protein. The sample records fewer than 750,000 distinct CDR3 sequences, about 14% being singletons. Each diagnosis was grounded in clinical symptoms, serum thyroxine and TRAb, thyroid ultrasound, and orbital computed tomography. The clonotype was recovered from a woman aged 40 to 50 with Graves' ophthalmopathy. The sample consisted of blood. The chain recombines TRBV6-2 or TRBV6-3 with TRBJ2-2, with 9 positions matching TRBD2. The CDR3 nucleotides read TGTGCCAGCGAAAGCGGGGGGCAGAACACCGGGGAGCTGTTTTTT. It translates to CASESGGQNTGELFF.